This entry features one T cell receptor (beta chain) sequence. The sample comes from a study of blood T cell repertoires in COVID-19. Study context: Nucleic acid was either cDNA or gDNA, and it came from T cells, B-cell-depleted T cells, or PBMCs.

Germline loops: CDR1 SGHDN, CDR2 FVKESK. This CDR3 has 15 amino acids. The V end was cut by 4 bases, the J end by 5 bases, with 16 bases between. Libraries were prepared by immunoSEQ multiplex PCR; TCRdb keeps only in-frame clonotypes and omits some of them. The table records 200,000 to 300,000 clones, 65% to 90% of them present only once. This TCR was recovered from a man under 40 with active or convalescent COVID-19. The chain links TRBV14 to TRBJ2-3; a weak D match, TRBD2 (5 bases). Material: peripheral blood. The CDR3 loop reads CASSLILGVRDTQYF. The CDR3 DNA sequence: TGTGCCAGCAGCCTTATCCTCGGGGTAAGAGATACGCAGTATTTT.